This T cell receptor (beta chain) was recovered during a study of shared clonotypes between healthy human individuals. Study context: Per-donor plates numbered three CD4 naive, three CD4 memory, two CD8 naive and one CD8 memory.

About this clone: Its antigen is unknown.

Whole-study findings and limits: Naive subsets generally exceeded memory subsets in estimated richness. Sequencing of the sorted subsets was shown by rarefaction to be incomplete despite large depth.

The CDR3 sequence is 13 residues long. With 0 bases removed from V and 4 bases from J, the gap between germline ends came to 6 bases. Germline V CDR1 and CDR2: SGHDT, YYEEEE. The assay was immunoSEQ multiplex PCR, and TCRdb's table has in-frame clones only and misses some. In the table there are roughly 2.2 million clones, 85% to 95% of which are singletons. All donors were healthy HIV-negative adults lacking recent acute infections or vaccinations. The sequenced material came from naive CD4+ T cells from PBMCs. Subset here: CD45RA+ positively selected. This clonotype was sampled from a man younger than 35 in good health. Some clones in this sample may be carry-over from other donors' samples. V gene TRBV5-6 combines with J gene TRBJ2-3; D gene uncertain. The CDR3 loop reads CASSLGPPDTQYF. In DNA, the CDR3 is TGTGCCAGCAGCTTGGGTCCCCCAGATACGCAGTATTTT.